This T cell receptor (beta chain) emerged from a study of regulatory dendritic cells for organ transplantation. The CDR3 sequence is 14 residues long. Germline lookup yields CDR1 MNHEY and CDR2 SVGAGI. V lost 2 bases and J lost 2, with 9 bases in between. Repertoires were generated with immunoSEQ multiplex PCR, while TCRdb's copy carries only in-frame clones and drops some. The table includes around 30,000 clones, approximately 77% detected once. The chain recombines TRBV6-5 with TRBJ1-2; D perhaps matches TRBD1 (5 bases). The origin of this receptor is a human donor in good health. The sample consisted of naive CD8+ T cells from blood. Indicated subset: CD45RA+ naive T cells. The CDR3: CASSYTGGNYGYTF. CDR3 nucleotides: TGTGCCAGCAGTTACACGGGGGGGAACTATGGCTACACCTTC.